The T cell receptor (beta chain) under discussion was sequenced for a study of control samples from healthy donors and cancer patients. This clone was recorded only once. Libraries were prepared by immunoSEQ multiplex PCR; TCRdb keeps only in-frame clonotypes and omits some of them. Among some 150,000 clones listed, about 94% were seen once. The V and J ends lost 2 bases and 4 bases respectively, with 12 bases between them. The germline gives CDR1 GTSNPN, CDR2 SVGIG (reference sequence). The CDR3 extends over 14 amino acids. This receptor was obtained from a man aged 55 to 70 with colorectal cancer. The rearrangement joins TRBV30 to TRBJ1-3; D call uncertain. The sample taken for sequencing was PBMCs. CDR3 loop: CAWSIPNGGNTIYF. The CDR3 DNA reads TGTGCCTGGAGTATTCCTAACGGGGGAAACACCATATATTTT. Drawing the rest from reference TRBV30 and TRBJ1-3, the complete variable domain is SQTIHQWPATLVQPVGSPLSLECTVEGTSNPNLYWYRQAAGRGLQLLFYSVGIGQISSEVPQNLSASRPQDRQFILSSKKLLLSDSGFYLCAWSIPNGGNTIYFGEGSWLTVV.